This TCR beta chain appears in the sequencing data of a study of cytotoxic CD8 clonotypes in ibrutinib-treated CLL. Points from the study as a whole: Baseline clonality was higher than in age-matched healthy donors and moved in step with circulating CD8+ T-cell counts. Public clonotypes were uncommon and contracted or stayed stable on treatment.

A remark on this clone: Antigen: not known.

The assay was immunoSEQ multiplex PCR, and TCRdb's table has in-frame clones only and misses some. The repertoire consists of 35,000 or so clones, with roughly two thirds occurring once and the leading ten covering about a sixth. The clonotype comes from a human donor with chronic lymphocytic leukemia. Here the sequenced sample was PBMCs, taken at disease progression, from a patient treated with ibrutinib.

DNA of the CDR3: TGCGCCAGCAGCCGGACGACAGGAAACACCATATATTTT. Translated, it gives CASSRTTGNTIYF. The V gene is TRBV5-1, the J gene TRBJ1-3; no firm D call. This CDR3 has 13 residues. The germline CDR1 and CDR2 sequences are SGHRS and YFSETQ. V gave up 4 bases and J gave up 4 bases, with 9 bases separating them.